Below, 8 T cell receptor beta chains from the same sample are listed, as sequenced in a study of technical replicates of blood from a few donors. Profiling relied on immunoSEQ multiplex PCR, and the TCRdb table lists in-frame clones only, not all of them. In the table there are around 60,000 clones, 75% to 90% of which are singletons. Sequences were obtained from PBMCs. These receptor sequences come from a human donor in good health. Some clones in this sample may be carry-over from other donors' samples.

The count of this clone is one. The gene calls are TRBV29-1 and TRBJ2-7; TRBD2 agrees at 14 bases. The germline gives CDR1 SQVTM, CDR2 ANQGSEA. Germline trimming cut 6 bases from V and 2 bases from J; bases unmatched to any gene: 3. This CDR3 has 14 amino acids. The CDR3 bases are TGCAGCGTAAGACTAGCGGGGGGGCCCTACGAGCAGTACTTC. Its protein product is CSVRLAGGPYEQYF.

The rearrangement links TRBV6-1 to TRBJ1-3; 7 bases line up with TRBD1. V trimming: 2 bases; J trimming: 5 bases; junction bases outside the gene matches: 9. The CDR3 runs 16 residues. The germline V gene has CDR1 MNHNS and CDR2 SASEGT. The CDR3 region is CASSEPTGMRRNTIYF. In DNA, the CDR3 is TGTGCCAGCAGTGAACCGACAGGGATGAGAAGAAACACCATATATTTT.

This chain's CDR3 is CAWSPSSGVEDTQYF. The CDR3 nucleotides are TGTGCCTGGAGTCCCTCTAGTGGAGTGGAGGATACGCAGTATTTT. This chain joins TRBV30 and TRBJ2-3, with D unresolved. V lost 2 bases and J lost 6, with 18 bases in between. The CDR3 has 15 amino acids. Germline CDR1 is GTSNPN and CDR2 is SVGIG (reference sequence).

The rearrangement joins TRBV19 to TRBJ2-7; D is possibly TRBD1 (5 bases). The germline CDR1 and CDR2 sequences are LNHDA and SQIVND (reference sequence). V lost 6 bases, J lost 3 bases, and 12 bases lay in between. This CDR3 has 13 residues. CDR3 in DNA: TGTGCCAGTAGAAGGGGATACGACTACGAGCAGTACTTC. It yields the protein CASRRGYDYEQYF.

CDR3 in DNA: TGTGCCAGCTCTAAGACTAGCGGGAAAGAGACCCAGTACTTC. This translates into CASSKTSGKETQYF. V gene TRBV18 combines with J gene TRBJ2-5; 11 bases map to TRBD2. CDR3 length equals 14 residues. Germline V gene lookup returns CDR1 KGHSH and CDR2 LQKENI. Trimming at V came to 6 bases and at J to 3 bases, leaving 3 bases not matched to a gene.

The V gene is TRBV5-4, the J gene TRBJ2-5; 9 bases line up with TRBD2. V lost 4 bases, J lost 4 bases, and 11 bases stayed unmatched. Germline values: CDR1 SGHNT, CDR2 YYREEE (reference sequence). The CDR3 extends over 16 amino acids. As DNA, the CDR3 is TGTGCCAGCAGCACCCCCGGGCGGGGGGGCCGAGAGACCCAGTACTTC. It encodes CASSTPGRGGRETQYF.

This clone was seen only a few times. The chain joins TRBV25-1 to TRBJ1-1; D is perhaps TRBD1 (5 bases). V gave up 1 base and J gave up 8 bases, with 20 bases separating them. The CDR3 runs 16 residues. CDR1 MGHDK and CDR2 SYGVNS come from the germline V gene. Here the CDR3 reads CASSEFASGYQKEAFF. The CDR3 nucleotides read TGTGCCAGCAGTGAATTCGCCTCAGGGTATCAGAAAGAAGCTTTCTTT.

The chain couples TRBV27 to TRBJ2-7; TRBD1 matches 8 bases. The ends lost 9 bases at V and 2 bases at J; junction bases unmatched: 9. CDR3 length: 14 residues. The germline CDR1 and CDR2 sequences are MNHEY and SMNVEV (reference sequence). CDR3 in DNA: TGTGCCAGTAGGCTGACAGGGGCCACCTACGAGCAGTACTTC. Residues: CASRLTGATYEQYF.